The next 14 T cell receptor beta chains were all read from a single sample in a study of CD8 T cells in Susac syndrome (dated by TCRdb to between 2018 and 2021). The library was produced with the immunoSEQ multiplex PCR assay. RNA was extracted using the RNeasy kit, and about 0.5 to 1 ug of the RNA was reverse transcribed with random hexamers. TCRdb handled the public reads itself, with Q25 trimming in fastp and clone calling in MiXCR, and kept productive beta chains. All rows with the same CDR3 protein become a single entry with the most common DNA and genes. Recorded for this sample are some 150,000 distinct CDR3 sequences; about 95% of them occurred a single time. The ten largest account for under 0.15% of the sample. Sequenced sample: CD8+ T cells from PBMCs. The receptors stem from a human donor with multiple sclerosis.

V usage is TRBV7-8 and J usage is TRBJ2-5; no clear D gene. The length of the CDR3 is 15 residues. V was clipped by 4 bases and J by 2 bases, with 14 bases between them. CDR1 is SGHVS and CDR2 is FQNEAQ in the germline V gene. The DNA of the CDR3 is TGTGCCAGCAGCTGGGCCACGACGGCGCAAGAGACCCAGTACTTC. Protein sequence: CASSWATTAQETQYF. The whole variable domain, remainder taken from reference TRBV7-8 and TRBJ2-5, is GAGVSQSPRYKVAKRGQDVALRCDPISGHVSLFWYQQALGQGPEFLTYFQNEAQLDKSGLPSDRFFAERPEGSVSTLKIQRTQQEDSAVYLCASSWATTAQETQYFGPGTRLLVL.

The chain has TRBV29-1 and TRBJ2-5; D is unclear. The CDR3 is 13 residues long. V shed 3 bases and J shed 5 bases, with 13 bases lying between them. The germline V gene encodes CDR1 SQVTM and CDR2 ANQGSEA. The CDR3 DNA is TGCAGCGTTGAGAAAGGTTGGGATGAGACCCAGTACTTC. It translates to CSVEKGWDETQYF.

The chain recombines TRBV29-1 with TRBJ2-7, with 8 bases matching TRBD1. Germline CDR1 reads SQVTM; CDR2 reads ANQGSEA. This CDR3 has 13 residues. Trimming at V came to 6 bases and at J to 3 bases, leaving 7 bases not matched to a gene. The CDR3 DNA sequence: TGCAGCGTGGGGACAGGTTTCGGCTACGAGCAGTACTTC. The encoded protein is CSVGTGFGYEQYF.

V usage is TRBV12-3 or TRBV12-4 and J usage is TRBJ1-1, with D possibly matching TRBD1 (6 bases). This CDR3 has 13 amino acids. The V end lost 6 bases, the J end lost 4 bases, and 12 bases lay between the germline ends. The CDR3 DNA reads TGTGCCAGCAGCCCGGGGGGGCCCACTGAAGCTTTCTTT. It codes for CASSPGGPTEAFF.

The chain recombines TRBV27 with TRBJ2-7; D is ambiguous. CDR1 and CDR2 from the germline V gene are MNHEY and SMNVEV (reference sequence). Trimming removed 6 bases from V and 3 bases from J, with 12 bases in between. The CDR3 is 13 residues long. CDR3 sequence: CASRDLLSYEQYV. The CDR3 coding sequence is TGTGCCAGCAGAGACCTCCTGAGCTACGAGCAGTACGTC.

The chain uses TRBV4-1 and TRBJ2-1; TRBD2 agrees at 12 bases. CDR1 MGHRA and CDR2 YSYEKL come from the germline V gene. V was clipped by 2 bases and J by 4 bases; unmatched bases: 12. This CDR3 has 19 amino acids. Written as DNA, the CDR3 is TGCGCCAGCAGCCAAACCGAGACTAGCGGGGGCCCAGGGTACAATGAGCAGTTCTTC. Residues: CASSQTETSGGPGYNEQFF.

V usage is TRBV5-1 and J usage is TRBJ1-2; D uncertain. This CDR3 is 13 amino acids long. In germline, CDR1 is SGHRS, CDR2 YFSETQ. Between the trimmed V and J ends, which lost 9 bases and 5 bases, there was a span of 17 bases. The CDR3 bases are TGCGCCACGAGGCGTTCCGCTGATTATGGCTACACCTTC. It encodes CATRRSADYGYTF.

This chain connects TRBV4-1 to TRBJ2-7; no definite D call. CDR1 MGHRA and CDR2 YSYEKL come from the germline V gene. V lost 1 base to trimming and J lost 2 bases, with 9 bases between them. This CDR3 has 14 residues. CDR3 amino acids: CASSQGYIPYEQYF. DNA for the CDR3: TGCGCCAGCAGCCAAGGATACATCCCCTACGAGCAGTACTTC.

In this sample, this clonotype turned up once. The rearrangement links TRBV20-1 to TRBJ1-4; the D is unclear. V was cut by 3 bases and J by 8 bases, with 13 bases left in between. Per germline, CDR1 DFQATT and CDR2 SNEGSKA (reference sequence). This CDR3 contains 13 residues. The DNA for the CDR3 is TGCAGTGCTAGCCAGGAATGGGAGGAAAAACTGTTTTTT. It is translated as CSASQEWEEKLFF.

This chain links TRBV13 with TRBJ1-2; D is undetermined. V was trimmed by 5 bases and J by 7 bases, leaving 17 bases between them. CDR1 and CDR2 (germline): PRHDT, FYEKMQ (reference sequence). CDR3 size: 14 residues. CDR3 in amino acids: CASSKGNTVTGYTF. The CDR3 region has the DNA TGTGCCAGCAGCAAAGGGAACACGGTCACTGGCTACACCTTC.

The chain couples TRBV20-1 to TRBJ2-5; no reliable D call. The CDR3 runs 14 residues. Germline loops: CDR1 DFQATT, CDR2 SNEGSKA (reference sequence). Trimming took off 3 bases at V and 1 base at J, with 12 bases between the two ends. The CDR3 sequence: CSASYSGSQETQYF. The CDR3 nucleotides are TGCAGTGCTAGTTATTCGGGCAGCCAAGAGACCCAGTACTTC.

This rearrangement joins TRBV7-9 to TRBJ2-3; D gene uncertain. The V end lost 3 bases, the J end lost 2 bases, and 6 bases lay between the germline ends. CDR3 length: 13 amino acids. Germline CDR1 is SEHNR and CDR2 is FQNEAQ (reference sequence). DNA for the CDR3: TGTGCCAGCAGCTTTAGGGTCACAGATACGCAGTATTTT. Its protein product is CASSFRVTDTQYF.

The rearrangement links TRBV12-3 or TRBV12-4 to TRBJ2-1; D remains ambiguous. This CDR3 contains 13 residues. V was trimmed by 2 bases and J by 10 bases, leaving 12 bases between them. CDR3 sequence reads: CASSLRSAGEQFF. The CDR3 DNA reads TGTGCCAGCAGTTTAAGGTCTGCAGGAGAGCAGTTCTTC.

This rearrangement joins TRBV6-1 to TRBJ1-5; D unclear. Trimming took off 7 bases at V and 3 bases at J, with 7 bases between the two ends. The CDR3 contains 12 residues. The germline V gene encodes CDR1 MNHNS and CDR2 SASEGT. The CDR3 coding sequence is TGTGCCAGCACCGGATACAATCAGCCCCAGCATTTT. It specifies CASTGYNQPQHF.